This TCR beta chain was sequenced in a study of HIV-infected children after antiretroviral therapy interruption. A 3' RACE protocol on RNA, with unique molecular identifiers, produced the TCR library. Each CDR3 protein gets one entry after TCRdb re-called the 3' RACE reads with MiXCR. The repertoire consists of about 15,000 distinct CDR3 sequences, with about 3% occurring once and the leading ten covering 34%. There are many counts of this clonotype. Regarding treatment: PENTA 11 planned treatment interruption arm or continuous ART arm. The TCR was taken from a pool of human donors with HIV. Material: CD45RO+ CD8+ T cells from PBMCs, pooled from several time points, obtained from a donor given antiretroviral therapy, either interrupted or continuous. Subset given: memory CD8+ CD45RO+ CD45RA- T cells.

The DNA of the CDR3 is TGTGCCAGCACATCGGGAGGGTGGAGCACAGATACGCAGTATTTT. Protein: CASTSGGWSTDTQYF. V is TRBV5-8 and J is TRBJ2-3; 8 bases are shared with TRBD2. This CDR3 comprises 15 residues. Germline V gene lookup returns CDR1 SGHTS and CDR2 YDEGEE. V lost 6 bases to trimming and J lost 0 bases; unmatched junction nucleotides: 6.